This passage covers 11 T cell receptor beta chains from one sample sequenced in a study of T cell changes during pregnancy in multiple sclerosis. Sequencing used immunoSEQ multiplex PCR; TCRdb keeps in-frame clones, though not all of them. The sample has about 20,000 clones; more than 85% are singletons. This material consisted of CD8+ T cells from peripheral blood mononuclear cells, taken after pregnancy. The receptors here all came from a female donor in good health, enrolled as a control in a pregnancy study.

CDR3 bases: TGTGCCAGCAGCTTAGGACAGGGGCCCTACGAGCAGTACTTC. Its protein is CASSLGQGPYEQYF. The chain joins TRBV11-2 to TRBJ2-7; the match to TRBD1 covers 8 bases. The CDR3 has 14 amino acids. V shed 1 base and J 2 bases; nucleotides not matched to a gene: 1. The germline gives CDR1 SGHAT, CDR2 FQNNGV.

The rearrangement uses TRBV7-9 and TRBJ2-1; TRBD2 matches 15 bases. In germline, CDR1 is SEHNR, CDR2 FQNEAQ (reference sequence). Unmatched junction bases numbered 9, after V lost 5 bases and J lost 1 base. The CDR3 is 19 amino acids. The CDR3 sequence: CASSGYGTSGGLSYNEQFF. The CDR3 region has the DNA TGTGCCAGCAGCGGGTATGGGACTAGCGGGGGGTTGTCCTACAATGAGCAGTTCTTC. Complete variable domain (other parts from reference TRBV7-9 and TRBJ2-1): DTGVSQNPRHKITKRGQNVTFRCDPISEHNRLYWYRQTLGQGPEFLTYFQNEAQLEKSRLLSDRFSAERPKGSFSTLEIQRTEQGDSAMYLCASSGYGTSGGLSYNEQFFGPGTRLTVL.

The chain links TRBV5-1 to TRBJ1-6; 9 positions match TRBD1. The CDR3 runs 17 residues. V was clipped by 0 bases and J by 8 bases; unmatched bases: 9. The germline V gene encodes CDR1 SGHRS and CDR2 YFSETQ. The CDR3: CASSLAGQGKGHSPLHF. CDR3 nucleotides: TGCGCCAGCAGCTTGGCGGGACAGGGAAAGGGCCATTCACCCCTCCACTTT.

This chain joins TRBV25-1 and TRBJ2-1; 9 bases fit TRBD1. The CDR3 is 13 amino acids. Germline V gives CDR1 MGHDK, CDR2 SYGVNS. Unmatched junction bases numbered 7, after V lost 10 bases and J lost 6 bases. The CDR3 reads CATATGGSNEQFF. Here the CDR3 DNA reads TGTGCCACCGCGACAGGGGGGTCCAATGAGCAGTTCTTC.

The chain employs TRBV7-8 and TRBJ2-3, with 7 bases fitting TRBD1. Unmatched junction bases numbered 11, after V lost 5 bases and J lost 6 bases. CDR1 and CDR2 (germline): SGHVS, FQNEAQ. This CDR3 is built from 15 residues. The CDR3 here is CASSLTGYGLDTQYF. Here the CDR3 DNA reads TGTGCCAGCAGCCTGACAGGGTATGGTCTGGATACGCAGTATTTT.

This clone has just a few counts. The CDR3 nucleotides are TGTGCCAGCAGCCAACGGGACAGGGGCTACGAGCAGTACTTC. This sequence encodes CASSQRDRGYEQYF. This chain connects TRBV7-9 to TRBJ2-7; 10 positions agree with TRBD1. CDR3 size: 14 residues. Germline lookup yields CDR1 SEHNR and CDR2 FQNEAQ (reference sequence). The trim removed 5 bases at V and 3 bases at J, leaving 4 bases unmatched.

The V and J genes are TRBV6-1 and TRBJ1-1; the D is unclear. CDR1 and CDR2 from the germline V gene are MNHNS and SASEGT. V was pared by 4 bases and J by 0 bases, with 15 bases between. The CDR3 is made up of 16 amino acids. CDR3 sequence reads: CASSGLGGSLNTEAFF. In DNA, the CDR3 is TGTGCCAGCAGTGGTTTGGGAGGAAGTCTGAACACTGAAGCTTTCTTT.

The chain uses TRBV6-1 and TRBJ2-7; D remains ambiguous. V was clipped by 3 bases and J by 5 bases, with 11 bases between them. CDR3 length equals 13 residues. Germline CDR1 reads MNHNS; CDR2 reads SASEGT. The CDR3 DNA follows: TGTGCCAGCAGTGACCTAGGTACCGACGAGCAGTACTTC. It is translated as CASSDLGTDEQYF.

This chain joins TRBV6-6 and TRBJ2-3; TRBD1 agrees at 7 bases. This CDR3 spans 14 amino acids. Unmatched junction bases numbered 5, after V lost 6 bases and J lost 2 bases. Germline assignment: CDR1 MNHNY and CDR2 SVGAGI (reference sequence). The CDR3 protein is CASRGQRVTDTQYF. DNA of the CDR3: TGTGCCAGCAGGGGACAGCGAGTCACAGATACGCAGTATTTT.

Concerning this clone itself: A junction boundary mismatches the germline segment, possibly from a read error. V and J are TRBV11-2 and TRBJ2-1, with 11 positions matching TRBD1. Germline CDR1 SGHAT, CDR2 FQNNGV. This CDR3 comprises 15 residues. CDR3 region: CASRLEGQGVAEQFF. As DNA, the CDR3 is TGTGCCAGCAGGTTAGAGGGACAGGGGGTGGCTGAGCAGTTCTTC.

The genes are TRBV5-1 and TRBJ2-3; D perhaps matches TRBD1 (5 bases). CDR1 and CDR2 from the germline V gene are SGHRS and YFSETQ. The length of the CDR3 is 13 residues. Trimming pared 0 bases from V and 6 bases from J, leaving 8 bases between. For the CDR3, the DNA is TGCGCCAGCAGCTTGGGTGGGGCGGATACGCAGTATTTT. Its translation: CASSLGGADTQYF.